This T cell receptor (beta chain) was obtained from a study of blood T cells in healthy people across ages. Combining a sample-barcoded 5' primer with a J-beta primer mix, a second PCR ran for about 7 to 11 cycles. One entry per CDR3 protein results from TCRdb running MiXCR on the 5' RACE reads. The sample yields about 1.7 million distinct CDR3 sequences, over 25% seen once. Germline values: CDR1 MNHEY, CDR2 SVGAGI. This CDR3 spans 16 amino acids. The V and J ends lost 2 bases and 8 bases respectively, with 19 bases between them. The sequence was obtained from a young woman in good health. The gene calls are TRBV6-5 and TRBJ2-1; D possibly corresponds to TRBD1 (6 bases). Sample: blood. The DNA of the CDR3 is TGTGCCAGCAGTTACCAGGGGTGGCGATTAGGGGATGAGCAGTTCTTC. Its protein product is CASSYQGWRLGDEQFF.